The present TCR beta chain was sequenced within a study of cytomegalovirus exposure and HLA in healthy donors. Findings and caveats of the study: Across donors, most TCRs were seen rarely, yet some public ones were widespread.

Concerning this clone: The antigen is unknown.

The CDR3 sequence is 16 residues long. V gave up 7 bases and J gave up 3 bases, with 22 bases separating them. The germline gives CDR1 SGHRS, CDR2 YFSETQ. Some clones are missing from TCRdb's copy, which holds only in-frame ones; the method was immunoSEQ multiplex PCR. This table has roughly 73,000 clones, 85% to 95% appearing once. The TCR comes from a man younger than 35 in good health and CMV-seronegative. Material for sequencing was PBMCs. The rearrangement links TRBV5-1 to TRBJ1-2, with D uncertain. The CDR3 region is CASCKSRPCRDYGYTF. The CDR3 bases are TGCGCCAGCTGTAAGAGTAGACCCTGCCGGGACTATGGCTACACCTTC.